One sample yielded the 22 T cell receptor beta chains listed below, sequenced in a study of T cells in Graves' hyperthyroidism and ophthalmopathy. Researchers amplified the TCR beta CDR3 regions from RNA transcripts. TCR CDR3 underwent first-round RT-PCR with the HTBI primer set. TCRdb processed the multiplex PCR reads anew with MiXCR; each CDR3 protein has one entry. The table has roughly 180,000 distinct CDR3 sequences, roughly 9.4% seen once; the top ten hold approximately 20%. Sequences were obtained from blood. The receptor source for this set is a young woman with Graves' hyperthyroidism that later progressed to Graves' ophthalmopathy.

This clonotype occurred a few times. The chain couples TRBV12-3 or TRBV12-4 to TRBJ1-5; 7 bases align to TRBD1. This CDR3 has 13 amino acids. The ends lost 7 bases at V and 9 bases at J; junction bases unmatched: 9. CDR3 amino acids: CASTPGTARPQHF. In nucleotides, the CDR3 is TGTGCCAGCACCCCCGGGACAGCCCGGCCCCAGCATTTT.

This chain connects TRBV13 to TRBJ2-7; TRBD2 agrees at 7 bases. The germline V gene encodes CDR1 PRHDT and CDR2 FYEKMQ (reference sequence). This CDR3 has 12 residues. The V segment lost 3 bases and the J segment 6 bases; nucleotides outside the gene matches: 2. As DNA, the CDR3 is TGTGCCAGCAGCTTCCCGGGGGGCGAGCAGTACTTC. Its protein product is CASSFPGGEQYF.

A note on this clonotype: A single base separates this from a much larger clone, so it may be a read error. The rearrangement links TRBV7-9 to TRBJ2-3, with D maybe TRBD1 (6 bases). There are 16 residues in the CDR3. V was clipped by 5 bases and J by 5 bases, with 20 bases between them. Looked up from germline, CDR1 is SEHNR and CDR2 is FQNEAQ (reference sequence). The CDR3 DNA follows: TGTGCCAGCAGCCCCATGCAAGGGGGTCGTGTAGATACGCAGTATTTT. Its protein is CASSPMQGGRVDTQYF.

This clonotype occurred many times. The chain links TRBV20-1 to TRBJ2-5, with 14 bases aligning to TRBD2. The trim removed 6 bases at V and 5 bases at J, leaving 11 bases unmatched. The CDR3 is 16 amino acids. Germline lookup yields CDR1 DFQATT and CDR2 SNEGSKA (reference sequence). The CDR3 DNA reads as TGCAGTGCGGCAAGACTAGCGGGAGGGCGAGGGGAGACCCAGTACTTC. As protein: CSAARLAGGRGETQYF.

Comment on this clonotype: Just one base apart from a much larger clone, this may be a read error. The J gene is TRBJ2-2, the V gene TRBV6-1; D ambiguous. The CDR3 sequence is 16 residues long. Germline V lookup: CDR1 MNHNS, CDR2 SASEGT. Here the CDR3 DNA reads TGTGTCAGCAGTAAAAGGGCAGTATTGGACACCGGGGAGCTGTTTTTT. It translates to CVSSKRAVLDTGELFF.

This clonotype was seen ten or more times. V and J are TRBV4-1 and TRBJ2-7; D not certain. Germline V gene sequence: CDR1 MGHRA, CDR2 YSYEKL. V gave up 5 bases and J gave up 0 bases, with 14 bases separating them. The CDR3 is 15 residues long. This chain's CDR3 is CASSSPSRTSYEQYF. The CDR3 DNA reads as TGCGCCAGCAGCTCCCCTTCGAGGACCTCCTACGAGCAGTACTTC.

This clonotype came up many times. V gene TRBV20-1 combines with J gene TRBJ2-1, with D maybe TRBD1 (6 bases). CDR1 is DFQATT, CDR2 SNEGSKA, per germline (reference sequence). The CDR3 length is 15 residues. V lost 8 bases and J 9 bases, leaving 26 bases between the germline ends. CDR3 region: CSTRQVIITGFEQFF. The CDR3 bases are TGCAGTACCCGACAGGTCATAATTACCGGGTTTGAGCAGTTCTTC.

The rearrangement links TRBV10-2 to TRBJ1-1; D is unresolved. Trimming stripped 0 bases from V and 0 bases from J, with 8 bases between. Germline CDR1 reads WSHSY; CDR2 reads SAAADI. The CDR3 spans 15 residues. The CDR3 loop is CASSESQELNTEAFF. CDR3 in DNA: TGCGCCAGCAGTGAGTCGCAGGAATTGAACACTGAAGCTTTCTTT.

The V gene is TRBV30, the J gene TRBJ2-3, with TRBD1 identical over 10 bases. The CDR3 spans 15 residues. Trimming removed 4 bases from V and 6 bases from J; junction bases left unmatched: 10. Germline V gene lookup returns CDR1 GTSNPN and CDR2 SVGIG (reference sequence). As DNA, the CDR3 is TGTGCCTGGAATATTCCGGGACAGGGGTTGGATACGCAGTATTTT. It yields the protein CAWNIPGQGLDTQYF.

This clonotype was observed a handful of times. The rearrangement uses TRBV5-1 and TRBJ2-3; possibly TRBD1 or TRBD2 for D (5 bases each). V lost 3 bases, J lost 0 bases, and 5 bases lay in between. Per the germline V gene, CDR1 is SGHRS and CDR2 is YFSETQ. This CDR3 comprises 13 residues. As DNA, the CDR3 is TGCGCCAGCAGCTGGGACAGCACAGATACGCAGTATTTT. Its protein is CASSWDSTDTQYF.

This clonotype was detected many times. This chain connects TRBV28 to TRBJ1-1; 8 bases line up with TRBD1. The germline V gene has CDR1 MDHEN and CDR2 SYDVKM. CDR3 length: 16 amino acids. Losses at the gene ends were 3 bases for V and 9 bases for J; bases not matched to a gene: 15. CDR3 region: CASSFFGQGMSGKAFF. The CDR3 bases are TGTGCCAGCAGTTTTTTTGGACAGGGTATGTCGGGAAAAGCTTTCTTT.

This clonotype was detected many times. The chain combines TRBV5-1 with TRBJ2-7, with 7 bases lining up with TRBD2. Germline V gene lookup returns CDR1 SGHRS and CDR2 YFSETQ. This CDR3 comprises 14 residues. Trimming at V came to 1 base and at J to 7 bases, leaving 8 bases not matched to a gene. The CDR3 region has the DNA TGCGCCAGCAGCTTGACGGCGGGAGTGGGAGAGCAGTACTTC. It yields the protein CASSLTAGVGEQYF. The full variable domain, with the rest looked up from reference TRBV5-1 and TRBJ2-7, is KAGVTQTPRYLIKTRGQQVTLSCSPISGHRSVSWYQQTPGQGLQFLFEYFSETQRNKGNFPGRFSGRQFSNSRSEMNVSTLELGDSALYLCASSLTAGVGEQYFGPGTRLTVT.

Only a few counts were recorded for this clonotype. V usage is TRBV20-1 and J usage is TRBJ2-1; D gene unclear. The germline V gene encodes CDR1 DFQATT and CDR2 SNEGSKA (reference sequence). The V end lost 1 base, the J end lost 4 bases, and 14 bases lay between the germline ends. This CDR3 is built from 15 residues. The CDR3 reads CSARGAARIYNEQFF. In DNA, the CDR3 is TGCAGTGCTAGAGGGGCGGCCCGAATTTACAATGAGCAGTTCTTC.

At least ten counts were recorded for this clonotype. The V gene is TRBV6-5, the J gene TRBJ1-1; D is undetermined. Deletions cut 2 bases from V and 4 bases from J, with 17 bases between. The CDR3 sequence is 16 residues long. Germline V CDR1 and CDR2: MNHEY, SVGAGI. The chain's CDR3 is CASSYTMRGPTTEAFF. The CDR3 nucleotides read TGTGCCAGCAGTTACACTATGAGAGGGCCGACCACTGAAGCTTTCTTT.

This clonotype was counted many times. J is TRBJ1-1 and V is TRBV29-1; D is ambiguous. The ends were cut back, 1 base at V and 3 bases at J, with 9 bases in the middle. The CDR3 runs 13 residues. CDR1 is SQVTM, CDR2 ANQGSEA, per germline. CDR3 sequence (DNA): TGCAGCGTTGAAGGGGCTTTGGACACTGAAGCTTTCTTT. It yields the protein CSVEGALDTEAFF. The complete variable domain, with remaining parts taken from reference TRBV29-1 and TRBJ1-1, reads SAVISQKPSRDICQRGTSLTIQCQVDSQVTMMFWYRQQPGQSLTLIATANQGSEATYESGFVIDKFPISRPNLTFSTLTVSNMSPEDSSIYLCSVEGALDTEAFFGQGTRLTVV.

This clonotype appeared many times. The CDR3: CASNNGAGGPYEQYF. Here the CDR3 DNA reads TGTGCCAGCAATAACGGGGCGGGAGGTCCCTACGAGCAGTACTTC. The chain recombines TRBV12-3 or TRBV12-4 with TRBJ2-7; 8 bases are shared with TRBD2. V trimming: 7 bases; J trimming: 2 bases; junction bases outside the gene matches: 10. The CDR3 totals 15 residues.

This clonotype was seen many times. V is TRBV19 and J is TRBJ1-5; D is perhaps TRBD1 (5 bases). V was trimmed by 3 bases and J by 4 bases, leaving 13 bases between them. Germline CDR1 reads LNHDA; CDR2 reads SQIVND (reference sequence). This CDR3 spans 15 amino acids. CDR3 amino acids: CASSIGAGGNQPQHF. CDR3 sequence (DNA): TGTGCCAGTAGTATCGGGGCCGGCGGTAATCAGCCCCAGCATTTT. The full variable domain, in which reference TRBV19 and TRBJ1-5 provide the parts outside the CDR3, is DGGITQSPKYLFRKEGQNVTLSCEQNLNHDAMYWYRQDPGQGLRLIYYSQIVNDFQKGDIAEGYSVSREKKESFPLTVTSAQKNPTAFYLCASSIGAGGNQPQHFGDGTRLSIL.

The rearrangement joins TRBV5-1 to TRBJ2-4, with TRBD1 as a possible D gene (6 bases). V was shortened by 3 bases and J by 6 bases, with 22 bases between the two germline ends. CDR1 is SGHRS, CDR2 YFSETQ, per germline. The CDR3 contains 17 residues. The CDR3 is CASSSSFTSQGGNIQYF. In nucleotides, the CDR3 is TGCGCCAGCAGCTCTTCATTTACCAGTCAAGGGGGAAACATTCAGTACTTC.

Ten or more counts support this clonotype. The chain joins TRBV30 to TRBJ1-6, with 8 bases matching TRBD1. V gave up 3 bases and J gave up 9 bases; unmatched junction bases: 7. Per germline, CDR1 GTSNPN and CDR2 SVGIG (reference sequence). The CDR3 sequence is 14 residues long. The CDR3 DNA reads TGTGCCTGGAGGAAACAGGGGGGAGGTTCACCCCTCCACTTT. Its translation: CAWRKQGGGSPLHF.

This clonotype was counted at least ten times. The CDR3 sequence is CAISGYEHEQFF. DNA for the CDR3: TGTGCCATCAGTGGGTACGAGCATGAGCAGTTCTTC. This sequence joins TRBV10-3 and TRBJ2-1; D gene unclear. The V and J ends lost 4 bases and 8 bases respectively, with 9 bases between them. The CDR3 runs 12 residues. Germline lookup yields CDR1 ENHRY and CDR2 SYGVKD.

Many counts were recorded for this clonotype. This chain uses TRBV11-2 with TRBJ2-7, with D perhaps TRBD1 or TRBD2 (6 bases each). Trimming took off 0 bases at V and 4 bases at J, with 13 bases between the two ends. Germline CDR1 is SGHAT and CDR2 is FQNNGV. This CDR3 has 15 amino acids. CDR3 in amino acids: CASSLDVGGLYEQYF. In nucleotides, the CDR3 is TGTGCCAGCAGCTTAGATGTAGGGGGGCTTTACGAGCAGTACTTC.

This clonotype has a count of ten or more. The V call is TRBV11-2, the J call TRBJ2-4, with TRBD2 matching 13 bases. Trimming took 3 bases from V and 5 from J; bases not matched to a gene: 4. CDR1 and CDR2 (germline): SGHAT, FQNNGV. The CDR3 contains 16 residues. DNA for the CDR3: TGTGCCAGCAGCTTTCATACTAGCGGGAGGGAAAACATTCAGTACTTC. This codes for CASSFHTSGRENIQYF. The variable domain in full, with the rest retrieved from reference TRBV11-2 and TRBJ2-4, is EAGVAQSPRYKIIEKRQSVAFWCNPISGHATLYWYQQILGQGPKLLIQFQNNGVVDDSQLPKDRFSAERLKGVDSTLKIQPAKLEDSAVYLCASSFHTSGRENIQYFGAGTRLSVL.